The entry below gives a single T cell receptor (beta chain) sequence along with its context. The antigen is not known. These data originate in a study of T cells in Graves' hyperthyroidism and ophthalmopathy. Amplified TCR beta CDR3 regions came from RNA transcripts. First-round RT-PCR of the TCR CDR3 relied on the HTBI primer set. From the multiplex PCR reads, TCRdb called clonotypes with MiXCR, one entry per CDR3 protein. The repertoire holds approximately 720,000 distinct CDR3 sequences, with about 17% as singletons. Overall study results and limits: Blood shared most expanded thyroid clonotypes above 0.001.

Trimming took off 0 bases at V and 7 bases at J, with 16 bases between the two ends. Looked up from germline, CDR1 is SGHNT and CDR2 is YYREEE (reference sequence). This CDR3 comprises 16 residues. Sequencing used blood. The receptor's source is a woman between 45 and 65 years old with Graves' hyperthyroidism that later progressed to Graves' ophthalmopathy. The chain recombines TRBV5-4 with TRBJ1-4; D gene ambiguous. Written as DNA, the CDR3 is TGTGCCAGCAGCTTGGCCCCTCGGGGAATAACTGAAAAACTGTTTTTT. Protein sequence: CASSLAPRGITEKLFF. Full variable domain (remainder filled in from reference TRBV5-4 and TRBJ1-4): ETGVTQSPTHLIKTRGQQVTLRCSSQSGHNTVSWYQQALGQGPQFIFQYYREEENGRGNFPPRFSGLQFPNYSSELNVNALELDDSALYLCASSLAPRGITEKLFFGSGTQLSVL.